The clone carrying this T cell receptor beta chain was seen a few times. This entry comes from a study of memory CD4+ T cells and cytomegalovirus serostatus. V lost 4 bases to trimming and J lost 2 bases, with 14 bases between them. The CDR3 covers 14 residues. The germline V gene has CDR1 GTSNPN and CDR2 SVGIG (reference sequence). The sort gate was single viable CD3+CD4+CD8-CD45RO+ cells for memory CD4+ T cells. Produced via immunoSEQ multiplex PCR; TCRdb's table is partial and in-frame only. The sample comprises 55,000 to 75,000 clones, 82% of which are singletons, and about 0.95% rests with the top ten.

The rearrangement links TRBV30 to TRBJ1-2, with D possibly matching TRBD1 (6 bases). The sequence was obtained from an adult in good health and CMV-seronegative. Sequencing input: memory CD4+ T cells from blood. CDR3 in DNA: TGTGCCTGGAAGGGGGGCAGGGGAAACTATGGCTACACCTTC. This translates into CAWKGGRGNYGYTF.